This TCR beta chain is drawn from a study of PD-L1 blockade in urothelial cancer. Study-wide background: Male sex and bladder-origin urothelial cancer characterized about 85% of the 29 patients.

Assay used: immunoSEQ multiplex PCR; TCRdb lists only in-frame clones, some missing. The sample yields tens of thousands of clones, around 33% seen once. This clone showed up just a few times. This sample comprised tumor tissue, obtained before atezolizumab (anti-PD-L1) treatment. This TCR came from a man aged 60 to 69 with urothelial cancer.

CDR3 sequence: CASFTTDSNTEAFF. In nucleotides, the CDR3 is TGTGCCAGCTTTACAACGGACTCGAACACTGAAGCTTTCTTT. This chain connects TRBV6-8 to TRBJ1-1; D gene ambiguous. The germline CDR1 and CDR2 sequences are MNHGY and SAAAGT. V was pared by 8 bases and J by 1 base, with 14 bases between. The CDR3 totals 14 residues.